This T cell receptor beta chain was sequenced in a study of CD8 T cells in ankylosing spondylitis. Study-wide results and limits: Matched ankylosing spondylitis synovial fluid reportedly contained a significantly enriched population of disease-linked clones.

TCRdb fed the 5' RACE reads into MiXCR, producing one record per CDR3 protein. The table has roughly 86,000 distinct CDR3 sequences, 8.8% seen once; the top ten hold just over 5%. This clonotype was seen repeatedly, ten times or more. As yet, its antigen is unknown. The material sequenced was blood, either unsorted or a sorted T cell fraction (not recorded which). The receptor was derived from a male donor with ankylosing spondylitis or in good health (not recorded which).

The CDR3 bases are TGTGCCAGCAGTGCCGGGAGCGGGGGGTACCAAGAGACCCAGTACTTC. Amino acids: CASSAGSGGYQETQYF. The chain has TRBV2 and TRBJ2-5, with 9 bases identical to TRBD2. This CDR3 is built from 16 residues. Unmatched junction bases numbered 6, after V lost 4 bases and J lost 0 bases. The germline gives CDR1 SNHLY, CDR2 FYNNEI.